These 7 T cell receptor beta chains originate from one sample sequenced in a study of identical twins' blood T cells. Each CDR3 protein is one row after TCRdb ran MiXCR on the 5' RACE reads. The data show roughly 380,000 distinct CDR3 sequences, more than 25% seen once. The specimen sequenced was PBMCs. The receptor set was obtained from a woman aged 18-55 years in good health.

The rearrangement joins TRBV6-2 or TRBV6-3 to TRBJ2-3; D uncertain. Germline V gene sequence: CDR1 MNHEY, CDR2 SVGEGT. Trimming stripped 0 bases from V and 0 bases from J, with 13 bases between. The CDR3 covers 17 residues. The CDR3 DNA sequence: TGTGCCAGCAGTTACTCGACGGGCAGGTCTAGCACAGATACGCAGTATTTT. Translation gives CASSYSTGRSSTDTQYF.

The CDR3 nucleotides read TGTGCCACCAGTGAAGCCGGGGAGCTGTTTTTT. Translation gives CATSEAGELFF. J is TRBJ2-2 and V is TRBV24-1; no clear D gene. The CDR3 has 11 amino acids. Looked up from germline, CDR1 is KGHDR and CDR2 is SFDVKD. V gave up 4 bases and J gave up 6 bases, with 2 bases separating them.

This clonotype was seen more than once but under ten times. J is TRBJ2-3 and V is TRBV9; no clear D. This CDR3 has 14 amino acids. Germline V gene lookup returns CDR1 SGDLS and CDR2 YYNGEE. Deletions cut 0 bases from V and 4 bases from J, with 9 bases between. Here the CDR3 DNA reads TGTGCCAGCAGCGTAGACGGACCCGCAGATACGCAGTATTTT. Amino acids: CASSVDGPADTQYF. The full variable domain, completed using reference TRBV9 and TRBJ2-3, is DSGVTQTPKHLITATGQRVTLRCSPRSGDLSVYWYQQSLDQGLQFLIQYYNGEERAKGNILERFSAQQFPDLHSELNLSSLELGDSALYFCASSVDGPADTQYFGPGTRLTVL.

This clonotype occurred many times. This chain uses TRBV3-1 with TRBJ2-7; 9 nucleotides match TRBD2. The germline gives CDR1 LGHDT, CDR2 YNNKEL (reference sequence). V shed 0 bases and J 3 bases; nucleotides not matched to a gene: 6. This CDR3 is 16 amino acids long. DNA for the CDR3: TGTGCCAGCAGCCAAGAAGCTAGCGGGATACACTACGAGCAGTACTTC. Translated, it gives CASSQEASGIHYEQYF.

V is TRBV29-1 and J is TRBJ1-2; TRBD1 aligns across 7 bases. V gave up 7 bases and J gave up 4 bases; unmatched junction bases: 6. The length of the CDR3 is 12 residues. Germline V gene sequence: CDR1 SQVTM, CDR2 ANQGSEA. The CDR3 reads CSGRQGGYGYTF. The CDR3 DNA is TGCAGCGGACGACAGGGAGGCTATGGCTACACCTTC.

The chain joins TRBV6-5 to TRBJ1-5; D might be TRBD1 (6 bases). Trimming took 8 bases from V and 4 from J, leaving 15 bases between them. The CDR3 sequence is 14 residues long. The germline V gene has CDR1 MNHEY and CDR2 SVGAGI. CDR3 DNA: TGTGCCAGCGCAGGGGCATTAGGGAATCAGCCCCAGCATTTT. It is translated as CASAGALGNQPQHF.

In the case of this clonotype: A read error may be the cause here, since a much bigger clone is one base away. The chain uses TRBV11-2 and TRBJ1-1; no definite D call. Germline V gene data show CDR1 as SGHAT and CDR2 as FQNNGV. The CDR3 length is 16 residues. Between the trimmed V and J ends, which lost 2 bases and 1 base, there was a span of 14 bases. The CDR3 reads CASSLWVTVWNTEAFF. CDR3 in DNA: TGTGCCAGCAGCTTATGGGTAACAGTGTGGAACACTGAAGCTTTCTTT.